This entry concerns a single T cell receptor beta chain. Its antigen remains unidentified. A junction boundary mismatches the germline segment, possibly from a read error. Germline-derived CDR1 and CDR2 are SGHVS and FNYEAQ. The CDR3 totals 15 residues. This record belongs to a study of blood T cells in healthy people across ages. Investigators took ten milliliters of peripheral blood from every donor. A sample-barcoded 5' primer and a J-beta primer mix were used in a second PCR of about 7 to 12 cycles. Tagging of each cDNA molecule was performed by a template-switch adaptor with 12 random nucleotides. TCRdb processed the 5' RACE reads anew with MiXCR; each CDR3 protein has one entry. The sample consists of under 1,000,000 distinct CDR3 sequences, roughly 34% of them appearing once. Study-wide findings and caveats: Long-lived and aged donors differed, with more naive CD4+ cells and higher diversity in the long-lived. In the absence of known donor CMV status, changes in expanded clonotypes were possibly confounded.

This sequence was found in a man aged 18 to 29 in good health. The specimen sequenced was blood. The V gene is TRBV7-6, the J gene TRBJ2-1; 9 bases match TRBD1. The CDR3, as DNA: TGTGCCAGCGGCTTGACAGGGGGAACCTACAATGAGCAGTTCTTC. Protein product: CASGLTGGTYNEQFF.